This T cell receptor beta chain was sequenced during a study of blood T cell repertoires in COVID-19. As for the study in general: COVID-19 samples, acute and convalescent, were from the United States, Italy and Spain. T cells, B-cell-depleted T cells, or PBMCs provided the cDNA or gDNA that served as material.

Participants, about 18 to 90 years old, spanned fewer than 30 US areas. For recovered donors of Cohort 3, there were two negative PCRs, clearance, or symptom resolution. The ends lost 7 bases at V and 1 base at J; junction bases unmatched: 6. Germline V gives CDR1 MNHEY, CDR2 SMNVEV (reference sequence). The CDR3 runs to 17 residues. TCRdb's copy holds only in-frame clones and misses some; the assay was immunoSEQ multiplex PCR. The data contain 200,000 to 250,000 clones, 85% of them seen just once; the ten biggest clones take up roughly 20%. The TCR originated in a man aged 35-49 years who had recovered from COVID-19. V is TRBV27 and J is TRBJ2-2; 13 bases fit TRBD2. Sequencing used PBMCs or T cells enriched from blood (not recorded which). CDR3 amino acids: CASTRTSGSLNTGELFF. CDR3 DNA sequence: TGTGCCAGCACCCGGACTAGCGGGAGCTTGAACACCGGGGAGCTGTTTTTT.